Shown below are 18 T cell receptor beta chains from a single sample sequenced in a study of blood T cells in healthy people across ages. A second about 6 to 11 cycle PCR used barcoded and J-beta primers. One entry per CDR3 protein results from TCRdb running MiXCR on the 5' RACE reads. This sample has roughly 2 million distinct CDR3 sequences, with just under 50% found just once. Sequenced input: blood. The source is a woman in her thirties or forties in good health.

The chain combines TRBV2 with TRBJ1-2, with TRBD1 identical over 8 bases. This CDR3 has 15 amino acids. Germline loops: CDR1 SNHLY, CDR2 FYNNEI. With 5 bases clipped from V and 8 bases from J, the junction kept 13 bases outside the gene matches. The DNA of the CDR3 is TGTGCCAGCAGTAGGGCCGGACAGGGCCAAATGGGCTACACCTTC. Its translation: CASSRAGQGQMGYTF.

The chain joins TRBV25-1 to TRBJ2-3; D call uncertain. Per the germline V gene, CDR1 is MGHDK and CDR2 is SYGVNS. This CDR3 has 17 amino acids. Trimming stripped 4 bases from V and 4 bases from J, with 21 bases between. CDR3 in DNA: TGTGCCAGCAGTGGAAGACTGACCGTTGCGATCGCAGATACGCAGTATTTT. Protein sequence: CASSGRLTVAIADTQYF.

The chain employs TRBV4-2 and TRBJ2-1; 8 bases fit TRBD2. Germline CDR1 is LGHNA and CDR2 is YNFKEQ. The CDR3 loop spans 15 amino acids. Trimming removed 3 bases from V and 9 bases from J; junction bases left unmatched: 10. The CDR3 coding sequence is TGTGCCAGCAGCCAGGGTAGCGGGGAAGCGGGTGAGCAGTTCTTC. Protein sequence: CASSQGSGEAGEQFF.

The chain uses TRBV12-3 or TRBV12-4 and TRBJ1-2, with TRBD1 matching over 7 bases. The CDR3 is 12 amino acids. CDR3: CVAGQDVLRYTF. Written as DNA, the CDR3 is TGTGTCGCAGGACAGGATGTTTTGCGCTACACCTTC.

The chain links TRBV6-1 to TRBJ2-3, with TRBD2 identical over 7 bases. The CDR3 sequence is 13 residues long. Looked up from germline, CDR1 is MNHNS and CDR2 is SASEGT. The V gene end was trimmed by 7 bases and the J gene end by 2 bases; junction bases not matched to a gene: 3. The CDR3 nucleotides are TGTGCCAGCACGGGACTAAACACAGATACGCAGTATTTT. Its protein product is CASTGLNTDTQYF.

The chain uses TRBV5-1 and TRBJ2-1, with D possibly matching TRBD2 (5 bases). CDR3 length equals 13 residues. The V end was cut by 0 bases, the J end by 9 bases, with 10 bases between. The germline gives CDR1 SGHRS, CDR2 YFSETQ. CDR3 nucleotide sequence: TGCGCCAGCAGCTTGGGAACTAGAACTGAGCAGTTCTTC. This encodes CASSLGTRTEQFF.

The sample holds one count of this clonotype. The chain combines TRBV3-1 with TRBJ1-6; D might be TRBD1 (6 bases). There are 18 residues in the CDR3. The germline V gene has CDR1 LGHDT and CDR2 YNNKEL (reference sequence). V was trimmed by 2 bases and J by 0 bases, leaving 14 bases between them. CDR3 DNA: TGTGCCAGCAGCCAATCAACAGGGTCAACCTCCTATAATTCACCCCTCCACTTT. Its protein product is CASSQSTGSTSYNSPLHF.

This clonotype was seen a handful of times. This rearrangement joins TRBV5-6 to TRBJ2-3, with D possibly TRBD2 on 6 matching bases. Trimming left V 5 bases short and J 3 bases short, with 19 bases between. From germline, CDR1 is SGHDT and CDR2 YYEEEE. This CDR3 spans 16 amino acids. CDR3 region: CASRDQPGVRTDTQYF. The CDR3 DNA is TGTGCCAGCAGGGACCAACCGGGGGTTAGGACAGATACGCAGTATTTT.

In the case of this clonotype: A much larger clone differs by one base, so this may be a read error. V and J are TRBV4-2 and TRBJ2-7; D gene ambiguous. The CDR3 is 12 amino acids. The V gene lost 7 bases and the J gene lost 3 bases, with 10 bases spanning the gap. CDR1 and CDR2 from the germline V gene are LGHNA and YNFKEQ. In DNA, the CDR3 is TGTGCCAGCACCCCGGACGGCTACGAGCAGTACTTC. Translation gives CASTPDGYEQYF.

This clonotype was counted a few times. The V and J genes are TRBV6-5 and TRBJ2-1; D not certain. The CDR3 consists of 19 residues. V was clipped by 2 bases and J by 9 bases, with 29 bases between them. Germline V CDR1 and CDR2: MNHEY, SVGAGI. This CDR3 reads CASSYTSPNTESFIGEQFF. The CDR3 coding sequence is TGTGCCAGCAGTTACACAAGTCCCAACACAGAGTCCTTTATTGGTGAGCAGTTCTTC.

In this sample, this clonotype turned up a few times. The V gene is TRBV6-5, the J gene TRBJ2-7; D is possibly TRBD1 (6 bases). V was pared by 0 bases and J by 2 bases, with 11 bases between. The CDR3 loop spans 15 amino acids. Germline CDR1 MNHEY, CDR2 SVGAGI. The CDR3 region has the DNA TGTGCCAGCAGTTACTCGGACAGTATGACCTACGAGCAGTACTTC. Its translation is CASSYSDSMTYEQYF.

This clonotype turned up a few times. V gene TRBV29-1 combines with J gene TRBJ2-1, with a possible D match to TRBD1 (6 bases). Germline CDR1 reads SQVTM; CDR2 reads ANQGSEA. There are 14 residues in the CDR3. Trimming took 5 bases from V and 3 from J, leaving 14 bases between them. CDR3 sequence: CSVLVQGGYNEQFF. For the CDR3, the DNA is TGCAGCGTTTTAGTACAGGGTGGCTACAATGAGCAGTTCTTC.

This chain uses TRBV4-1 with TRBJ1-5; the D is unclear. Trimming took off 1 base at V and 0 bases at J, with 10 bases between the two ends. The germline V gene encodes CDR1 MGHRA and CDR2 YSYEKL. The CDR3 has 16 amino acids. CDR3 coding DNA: TGCGCCAGCAGCCAAGTCAGTGAAAATAGCAATCAGCCCCAGCATTTT. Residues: CASSQVSENSNQPQHF.

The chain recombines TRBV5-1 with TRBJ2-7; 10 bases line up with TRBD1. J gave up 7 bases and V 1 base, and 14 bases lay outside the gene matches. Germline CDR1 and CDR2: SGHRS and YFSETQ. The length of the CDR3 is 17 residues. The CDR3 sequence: CASSLLDGTGASGEQYF. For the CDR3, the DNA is TGCGCCAGCAGCTTGCTAGATGGGACAGGGGCCTCTGGAGAGCAGTACTTC.

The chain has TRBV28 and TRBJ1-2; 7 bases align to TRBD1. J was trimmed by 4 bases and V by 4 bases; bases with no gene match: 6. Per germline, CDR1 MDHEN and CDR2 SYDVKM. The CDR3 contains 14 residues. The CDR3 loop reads CASSSTGLTYGYTF. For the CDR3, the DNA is TGTGCCAGCAGTTCGACAGGGTTAACCTATGGCTACACCTTC.

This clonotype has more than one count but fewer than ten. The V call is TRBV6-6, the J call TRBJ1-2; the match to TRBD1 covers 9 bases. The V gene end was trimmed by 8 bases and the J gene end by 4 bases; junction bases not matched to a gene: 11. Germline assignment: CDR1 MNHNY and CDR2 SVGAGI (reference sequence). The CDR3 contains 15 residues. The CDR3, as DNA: TGTGCCAGCGTCACAGGGGGCGCATCAGGCTATGGCTACACCTTC. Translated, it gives CASVTGGASGYGYTF.

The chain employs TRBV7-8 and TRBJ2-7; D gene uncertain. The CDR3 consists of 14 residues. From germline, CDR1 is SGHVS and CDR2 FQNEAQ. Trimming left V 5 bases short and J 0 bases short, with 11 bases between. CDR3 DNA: TGTGCCAGCAGCGAGGACCGTAACTCCTACGAGCAGTACTTC. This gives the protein CASSEDRNSYEQYF.

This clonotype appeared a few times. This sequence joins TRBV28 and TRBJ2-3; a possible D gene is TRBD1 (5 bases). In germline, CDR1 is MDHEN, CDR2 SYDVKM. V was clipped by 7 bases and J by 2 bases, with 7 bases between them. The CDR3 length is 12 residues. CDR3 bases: TGTGCCAGCAAGACAGCCACAGATACGCAGTATTTT. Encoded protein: CASKTATDTQYF.